This entry lists 4 T cell receptor beta chains sequenced from one sample in a study of T cells in women clearing cervical HPV infection. Produced via immunoSEQ multiplex PCR; TCRdb's table is partial and in-frame only. Listed are under 45,000 clones; under 7% falls within the top ten. Sequenced: blood buffy coat. The receptor set was obtained from a woman aged 18 to 75 with a cervical HPV16 infection that either progressed to CIN3+ or cleared (not recorded which).

Points on this clone: Sequencing ends 3 residues short of the CDR3 end; the germline J gene provides the rest. This chain uses TRBV20-1 with TRBJ2-7, with 7 bases matching TRBD1. Germline V CDR1 and CDR2: DFQATT, SNEGSKA (reference sequence). V trimming: 6 bases; J trimming: 1 base; junction bases outside the gene matches: 6. The CDR3 sequence is 13 residues long. CDR3 bases read: TGCAGTGCATTGACAGGGTTATCCTACGAG. Translated: CSALTGLSYE. The full CDR3 protein is CSALTGLSYEQYF.

To note about this clone: The CDR3 extends 3 residues past the end of the read, so its final part is completed from the germline J gene. The rearrangement links TRBV23-1 to TRBJ2-7; 7 bases line up with TRBD1. TRBV23-1 has ORF status, its function being uncertain. The CDR3 is 19 residues long. Trimming removed 0 bases from V and 4 bases from J; junction bases left unmatched: 18. The CDR3 DNA, read in part, is TGCGCCAGCAGTCAATCGTCTCCGACAACAGGGGAAACTACTTACGAG. Translated, it gives CASSQSSPTTGETTYE. The full CDR3 is CASSQSSPTTGETTYEQYF.

Worth noting for this clone: The DNA ends 3 residues before the CDR3 does, and the rest of the CDR3 is filled in from the germline J gene. The chain recombines TRBV6-2 or TRBV6-3 with TRBJ1-1, with a weak D call TRBD1 (6 bases). The CDR3 runs 14 residues. Germline V gene lookup returns CDR1 MNHEY and CDR2 SVGEGT. Trimming pared 7 bases from V and 6 bases from J, leaving 18 bases between. CDR3 bases read: TGTGCCAGCACCCCCCAGGGGCCTTTTCCTGAA. Translated, it gives CASTPQGPFPE. The whole CDR3 sequence is CASTPQGPFPEAFF.

About this clone: The observed sequence ends 3 residues before the CDR3 terminus, with the missing tail filled in from the germline J gene. The chain links TRBV6-1 to TRBJ2-5; weak D call: TRBD2 (7 bases). Germline V lookup: CDR1 MNHNS, CDR2 SASEGT. This CDR3 comprises 14 residues. V lost 4 bases to trimming and J lost 5 bases, with 14 bases between them. CDR3 bases read: TGTGCCAGCAGTGCGTTCGGGGGGCGGGAGACC. Translating it yields CASSAFGGRET. In full, the CDR3 reads CASSAFGGRETQYF.